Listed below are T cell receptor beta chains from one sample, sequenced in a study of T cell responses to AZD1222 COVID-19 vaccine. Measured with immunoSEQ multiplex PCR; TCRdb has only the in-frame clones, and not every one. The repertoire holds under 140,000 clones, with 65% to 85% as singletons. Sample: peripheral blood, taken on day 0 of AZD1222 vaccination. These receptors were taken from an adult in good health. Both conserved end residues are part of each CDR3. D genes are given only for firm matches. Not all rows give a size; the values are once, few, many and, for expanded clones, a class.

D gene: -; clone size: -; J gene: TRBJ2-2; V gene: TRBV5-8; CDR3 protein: CASSGTQGGATGELFF; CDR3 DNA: TGTGCCAGCAGCGGGACACAGGGAGGGGCGACCGGGGAGCTGTTTTTT
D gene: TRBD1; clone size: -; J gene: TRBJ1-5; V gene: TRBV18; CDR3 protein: CASSSGQGSQPQHF; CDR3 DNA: TGTGCCAGCTCATCTGGACAGGGTTCCCAGCCCCAGCATTTT
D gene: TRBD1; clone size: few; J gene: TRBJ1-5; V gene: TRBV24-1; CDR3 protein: CATSDRTGTGQHF; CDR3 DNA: TGTGCCACCAGTGACAGAACCGGGACAGGTCAGCATTTT
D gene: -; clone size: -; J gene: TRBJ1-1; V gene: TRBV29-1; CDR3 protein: CSVEDPIGVKAFF; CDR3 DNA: TGCAGCGTTGAAGATCCGATCGGTGTAAAAGCTTTCTTT
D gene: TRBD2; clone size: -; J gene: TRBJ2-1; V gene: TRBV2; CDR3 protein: CASSDSGRALGEQFF; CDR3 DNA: TGTGCCAGCAGCGATAGCGGGAGGGCCTTGGGTGAGCAGTTCTTC
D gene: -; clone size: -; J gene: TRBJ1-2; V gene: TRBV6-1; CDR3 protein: CASSATPGWGNYGYTF; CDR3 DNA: TGTGCCAGCAGTGCTACCCCAGGGTGGGGTAACTATGGCTACACCTTC
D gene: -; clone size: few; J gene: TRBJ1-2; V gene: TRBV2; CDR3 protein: CASIAGTSYVPNYGYTF; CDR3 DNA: TGTGCCAGCATTGCCGGGACGTCGTACGTACCGAACTATGGCTACACCTTC
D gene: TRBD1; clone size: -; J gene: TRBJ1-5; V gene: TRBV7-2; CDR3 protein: CASSPPTGNGNQPQHF; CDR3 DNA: TGTGCCAGCAGCCCGCCGACAGGGAACGGCAATCAGCCCCAGCATTTT
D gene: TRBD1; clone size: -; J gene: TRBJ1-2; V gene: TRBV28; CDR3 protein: CASSTKHQGAGGYTF; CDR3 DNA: TGTGCCAGCAGTACAAAGCATCAGGGGGCGGGAGGCTACACCTTC
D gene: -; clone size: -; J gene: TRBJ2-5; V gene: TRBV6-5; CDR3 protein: CASSRGGPRETQYF; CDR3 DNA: TGTGCCAGTAGCAGGGGTGGGCCCCGAGAGACCCAGTACTTC
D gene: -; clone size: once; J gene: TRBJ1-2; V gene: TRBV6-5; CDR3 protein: CALGGEASNYGYTF; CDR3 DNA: TGTGCCCTAGGAGGTGAGGCTTCTAACTATGGCTACACCTTC
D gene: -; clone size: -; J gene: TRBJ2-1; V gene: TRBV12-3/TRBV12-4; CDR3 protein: CASTLERRPQFF; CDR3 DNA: TGTGCCAGCACCCTCGAGCGGAGGCCTCAGTTCTTC
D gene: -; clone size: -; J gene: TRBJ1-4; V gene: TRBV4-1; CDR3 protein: CASSPGRSTLNEKLFF; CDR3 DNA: TGCGCCAGCAGTCCGGGCCGGAGCACCCTTAATGAAAAACTGTTTTTT
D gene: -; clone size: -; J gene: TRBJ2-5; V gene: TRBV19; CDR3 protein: CASSHDQGLQETQYF; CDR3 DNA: TGTGCCAGTAGTCACGACCAGGGGCTCCAAGAGACCCAGTACTTC
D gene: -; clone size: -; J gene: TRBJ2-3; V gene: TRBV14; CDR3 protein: CASSPGHRTDTQYF; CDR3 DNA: TGTGCCAGCAGCCCAGGACACCGCACAGATACGCAGTATTTT
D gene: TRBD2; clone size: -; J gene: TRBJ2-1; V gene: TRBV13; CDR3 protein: CASSFGTSNEQFF; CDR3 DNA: TGTGCCAGCAGCTTCGGGACTAGCAATGAGCAGTTCTTC
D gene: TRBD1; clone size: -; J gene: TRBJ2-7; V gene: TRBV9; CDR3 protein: CASSVEGQDPYEQYF; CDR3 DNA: TGTGCCAGCAGCGTAGAGGGACAGGACCCCTACGAGCAGTACTTC
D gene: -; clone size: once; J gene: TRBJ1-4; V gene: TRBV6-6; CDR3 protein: CASSLGGAREGKLFF; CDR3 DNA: TGTGCCAGCAGTTTAGGTGGGGCCCGGGAGGGAAAACTGTTTTTT
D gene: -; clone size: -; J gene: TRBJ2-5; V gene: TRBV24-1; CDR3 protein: CATSDLWECAETQYF; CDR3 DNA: TGTGCCACCAGTGATTTATGGGAGTGTGCAGAGACCCAGTACTTC
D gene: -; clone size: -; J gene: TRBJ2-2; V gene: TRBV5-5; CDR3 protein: CASSLGQVDTGELFF; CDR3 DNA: TGTGCCAGCAGCTTGGGGCAGGTAGACACCGGGGAGCTGTTTTTT
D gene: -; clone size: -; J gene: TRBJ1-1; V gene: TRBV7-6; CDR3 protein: CASSGGGPNTEAFF; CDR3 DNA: TGTGCCAGCAGCGGGGGCGGGCCGAACACTGAAGCTTTCTTT
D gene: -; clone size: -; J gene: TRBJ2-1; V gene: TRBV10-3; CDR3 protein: CAISETALGRDEQFF; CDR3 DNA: TGTGCCATCAGTGAAACGGCCCTGGGGCGGGATGAGCAGTTCTTC
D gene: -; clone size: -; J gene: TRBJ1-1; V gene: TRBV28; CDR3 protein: CASSRRGGRGAFF; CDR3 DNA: TGTGCCAGCAGCCGTAGGGGGGGAAGAGGGGCTTTCTTT
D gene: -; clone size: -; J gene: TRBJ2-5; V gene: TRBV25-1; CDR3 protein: CASSVGQTTLRETQYF; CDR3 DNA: TGTGCCAGCAGTGTTGGTCAGACCACTTTAAGAGAGACCCAGTACTTC
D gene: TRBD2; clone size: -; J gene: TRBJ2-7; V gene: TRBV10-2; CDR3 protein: CASSESTSGSFYEQYF; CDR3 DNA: TGCGCCAGCAGTGAGTCGACTAGCGGGAGTTTCTACGAGCAGTACTTC
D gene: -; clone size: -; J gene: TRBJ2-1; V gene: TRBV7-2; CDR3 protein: CASSLGPQTGEQFF; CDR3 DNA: TGTGCCAGCAGCTTAGGGCCCCAGACGGGTGAGCAGTTCTTC
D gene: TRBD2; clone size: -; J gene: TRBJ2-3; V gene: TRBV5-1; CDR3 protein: CASSLGLAGGRDTQYF; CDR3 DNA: TGCGCCAGCAGCCTGGGACTAGCGGGGGGCCGGGATACGCAGTATTTT
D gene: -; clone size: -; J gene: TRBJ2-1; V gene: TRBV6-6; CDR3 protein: CASSYSQRNEQFF; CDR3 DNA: TGTGCCAGCAGTTACTCCCAGCGCAATGAGCAGTTCTTC
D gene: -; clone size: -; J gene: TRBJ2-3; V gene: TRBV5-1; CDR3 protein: CASSLAGRASTDTQYF; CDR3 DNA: TGCGCCAGCAGCTTGGCCGGCAGGGCTAGCACAGATACGCAGTATTTT
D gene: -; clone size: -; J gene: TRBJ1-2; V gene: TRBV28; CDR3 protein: CASSLSQGRANYGYTF; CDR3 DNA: TGTGCCAGCAGTTTATCGCAGGGACGGGCTAACTATGGCTACACCTTC
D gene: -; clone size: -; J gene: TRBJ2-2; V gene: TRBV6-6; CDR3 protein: CASSYLSGHNTGELFF; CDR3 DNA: TGTGCCAGCAGTTACTTATCGGGACACAACACCGGGGAGCTGTTTTTT
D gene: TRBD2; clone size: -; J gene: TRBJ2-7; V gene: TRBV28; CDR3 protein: CASSPGGTSSYEQYF; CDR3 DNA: TGTGCCAGCAGCCCGGGGGGGACCAGCTCCTACGAGCAGTACTTC
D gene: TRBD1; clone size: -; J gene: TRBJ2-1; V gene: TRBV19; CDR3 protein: CASSTRTGGPSYNEQFF; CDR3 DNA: TGTGCCAGTAGTACCCGGACAGGGGGGCCCTCCTACAATGAGCAGTTCTTC
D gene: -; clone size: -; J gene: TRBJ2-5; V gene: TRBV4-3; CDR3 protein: CASSQDVTGETQYF; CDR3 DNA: TGCGCCAGCAGCCAAGATGTAACGGGAGAGACCCAGTACTTC
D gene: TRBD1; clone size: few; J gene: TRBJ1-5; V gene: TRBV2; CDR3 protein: CASSAQGGGQPQHF; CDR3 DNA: TGTGCCAGCAGTGCCCAGGGGGGTGGGCAGCCCCAGCATTTT
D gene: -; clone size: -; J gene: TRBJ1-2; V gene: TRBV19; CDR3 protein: CASSISLEVYNYGYTF; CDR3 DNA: TGTGCCAGTAGTATAAGCTTGGAGGTCTATAACTATGGCTACACCTTC
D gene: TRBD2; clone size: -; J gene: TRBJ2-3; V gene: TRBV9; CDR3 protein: CASSAGLAGGTTDTQYF; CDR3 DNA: TGTGCCAGCAGCGCAGGACTAGCGGGTGGGACCACAGATACGCAGTATTTT
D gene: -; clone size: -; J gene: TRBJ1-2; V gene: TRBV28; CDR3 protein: CASSSQIYGYTF; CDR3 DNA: TGTGCCAGCAGTTCTCAGATCTATGGCTACACCTTC
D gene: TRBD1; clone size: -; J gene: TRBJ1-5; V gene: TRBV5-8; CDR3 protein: CASSLNRVTGGSQPQHF; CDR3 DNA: TGTGCCAGCAGCTTGAATCGAGTGACAGGGGGCTCTCAGCCCCAGCATTTT
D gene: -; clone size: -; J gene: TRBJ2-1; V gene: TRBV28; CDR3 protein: CASRTAYNEQFF; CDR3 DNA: TGTGCCAGCAGGACAGCCTACAATGAGCAGTTCTTC
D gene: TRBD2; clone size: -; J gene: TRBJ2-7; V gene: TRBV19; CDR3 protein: CASSITSAGSYEQYF; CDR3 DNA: TGTGCCAGTAGTATAACTAGCGCGGGATCCTACGAGCAGTACTTC
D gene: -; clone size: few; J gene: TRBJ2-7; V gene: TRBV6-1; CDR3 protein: CASSEARNTNYEQYF; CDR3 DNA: TGTGCCAGCAGTGAAGCCCGGAACACGAACTACGAGCAGTACTTC
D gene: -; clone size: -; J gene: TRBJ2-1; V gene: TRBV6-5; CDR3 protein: CASSYNNEQFF; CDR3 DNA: TGTGCCAGCAGTTACAACAATGAGCAGTTCTTC
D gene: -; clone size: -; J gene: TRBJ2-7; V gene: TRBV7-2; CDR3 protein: CASSLMSGQDNEQYF; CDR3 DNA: TGTGCCAGCAGCTTAATGTCTGGCCAGGACAACGAGCAGTACTTC
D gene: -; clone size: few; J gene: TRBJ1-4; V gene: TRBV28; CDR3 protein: CASSLPRGGVGEKLFF; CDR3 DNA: TGTGCCAGCAGCCTACCTCGGGGGGGAGTAGGTGAAAAACTGTTTTTT
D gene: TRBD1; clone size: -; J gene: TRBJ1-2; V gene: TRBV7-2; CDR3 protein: CASSLRGQGRSGYTF; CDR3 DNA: TGTGCCAGCAGCTTAAGGGGGCAGGGAAGATCGGGCTACACCTTC